This paragraph covers one T cell receptor beta chain sequence. Only in-frame clones appear in the TCRdb table, and some are missing; sequencing was by immunoSEQ multiplex PCR. The data contain 110,000 to 150,000 clones, approximately 92% of them seen just once; the ten biggest clones take up 9% to 9.5%. CDR1 is MGHDK and CDR2 is SYGVNS in the germline V gene. The CDR3 spans 15 residues. V lost 4 bases and J 2 bases, leaving 15 bases between the germline ends. The source of the sample is a study of cytomegalovirus exposure and HLA in healthy donors. Study-wide context: Later analysis reported that the approximately 120 validation repertoires shared the platform of the roughly 680 first-cohort repertoires.

The chain employs TRBV25-1 and TRBJ2-7, with D possibly being TRBD1 (5 bases). What was sequenced was PBMCs. The clonotype was recovered from a woman younger than 35 in good health and CMV-seropositive. CDR3: CASSAPGSLTYEQYF. CDR3 nucleotides: TGTGCCAGCAGTGCGCCAGGGTCACTAACCTACGAGCAGTACTTC.